Listed below are T cell receptor beta chains from one sample, sequenced in a study of molecular identifiers for immune sequencing clone quantification. Each CDR3 protein is one row after TCRdb ran MiXCR on the PCR reads. The table records under 800,000 distinct CDR3 sequences, around 25% of them present only once. The sequencing sample was made of naive CD8+ T cells from blood, with Jurkat cell RNA spiked in. These receptors all come from a human donor in good health. Some libraries in this study had Jurkat cell RNA spiked in. Both conserved end residues are part of each CDR3. The D gene is left open where the match is weak. Rows give clone size only sometimes, using once, few, many, or a class for an expanded clone.

v_call	d_call	j_call	cdr3_length	clone_size	cdr3_aa
TRBV6-5	TRBD2	TRBJ2-5	16	many	CASSYWSGSPQETQYF
TRBV4-1	.	TRBJ2-7	14	many	CASSQGGTPYEQYF
TRBV12-3/TRBV12-4	.	TRBJ1-1	12	many	CASSSRGTEAFF
TRBV6-2/TRBV6-3	.	TRBJ2-5	14	.	CVSSYGTLQETQYF
TRBV18	TRBD2	TRBJ2-1	16	few	CASSPPGAGDYNEQFF
TRBV7-6	.	TRBJ2-2	16	.	CASSFTGRRGTGELFF
TRBV19	.	TRBJ1-5	15	few	CASSFTDLGNQPQHF
TRBV15	TRBD1	TRBJ2-1	13	.	CATRQGSYNEQFF
TRBV20-1	.	TRBJ2-2	17	.	CSAKVGWGEQNSGELFF
TRBV27	TRBD1	TRBJ2-7	16	few	CASSFIGTGISYEQYF
TRBV6-1	.	TRBJ2-1	14	.	CASRTETTYNEQFF
TRBV20-1	TRBD1	TRBJ2-7	17	.	CSARDPSPGQVSCEQYF
TRBV5-1	TRBD2	TRBJ2-5	15	.	CASSFDAGGPTTQYF
TRBV12-3/TRBV12-4	.	TRBJ1-1	12	many	CASSSGLTEAFF
TRBV29-1	.	TRBJ1-2	14	many	CSVAGTVEVGSYTF
TRBV27	TRBD1	TRBJ1-5	16	few	CASSTSGQGARQPQHF
TRBV20-1	TRBD2	TRBJ2-1	14	few	CSAGGLAGINEQFF
TRBV4-1	.	TRBJ1-2	16	.	CASSQDWGPYNYGYTF
TRBV4-1	TRBD1	TRBJ1-4	16	few	CASSHPRQGADEKLFF
TRBV9	.	TRBJ2-2	17	few	CASSEGWQGIYTGELFF
TRBV6-5	.	TRBJ1-5	13	many	CASRGHSNQPQHF
TRBV27	TRBD1	TRBJ1-6	15	few	CASSGRDSYNSPLHF
TRBV5-1	TRBD2	TRBJ2-4	18	few	CASSLAASGRAPKNIQYF
TRBV11-2	TRBD1	TRBJ2-3	21	.	CASSSLPGGTEKRPPTATQYF
TRBV4-1	.	TRBJ2-3	12	many	CASSQDHDTQYF
TRBV30	.	TRBJ2-1	13	many	CAWSTLLPNEQFF
TRBV14	TRBD2	TRBJ2-1	15	few	CASSHIAGSYNEQFF
TRBV3-1	TRBD1	TRBJ2-2	17	few	CASSQDRGTGLAGELFF
TRBV2	.	TRBJ1-4	14	.	CASSPILGEEKLFF
TRBV27	TRBD2	TRBJ2-7	16	few	CASSLLAGPRLDEQYF
TRBV2	.	TRBJ1-1	10	few	CASRQGEAFF
TRBV5-1	.	TRBJ2-7	13	many	CASTRDSSYEQYF
TRBV28	.	TRBJ2-7	11	many	CAVWGPYEQYF
TRBV3-1	.	TRBJ2-7	14	.	CASSPNDGMYEQYF
TRBV19	.	TRBJ2-1	13	.	CASSMDTYNEQFF
TRBV3-1	.	TRBJ1-2	15	.	CASSPGDRLIYGYTF
TRBV6-1	.	TRBJ2-1	17	few	CASSEVGGGLISDEQFF
TRBV4-1	.	TRBJ2-7	16	few	CASSQGIGGLVDEQYF
TRBV28	.	TRBJ2-2	16	.	CASSYPTRTNTGELFF
TRBV12-3/TRBV12-4	.	TRBJ2-5	15	many	CASRMGPGQQETQYF
TRBV30	.	TRBJ1-1	13	many	CAWSAQPNTEAFF
TRBV30	.	TRBJ1-1	13	.	CAWIRGARTEAFF
TRBV27	.	TRBJ2-5	16	.	CASSFTIAVAQETQYF
TRBV7-9	TRBD2	TRBJ2-7	16	.	CASSSGLAGRTYEQNF
TRBV5-6	TRBD1	TRBJ1-1	14	many	CASSFGTGVLEAFF
TRBV7-6	.	TRBJ1-1	17	few	CASSSAHTDSPGTEAFF
TRBV4-2	TRBD1	TRBJ2-7	15	.	CASSQVEGAGYEQYF
TRBV19	.	TRBJ1-3	15	.	CASSWAGLSGNTIYF
TRBV28	TRBD2	TRBJ2-5	16	few	CASSLFGGRGQETQYF
TRBV4-3	.	TRBJ2-7	14	few	CASSQDGKGYEQYF
TRBV9	TRBD2	TRBJ2-1	14	.	CASSATSGRSEQFF
TRBV27	.	TRBJ2-1	15	few	CASSKGGPDYNEQFF
TRBV12-3/TRBV12-4	.	TRBJ2-3	14	.	CASSFGWGTDTQYF
TRBV12-3/TRBV12-4	TRBD2	TRBJ2-1	15	.	CASRATSGSLDEQFF
TRBV2	.	TRBJ1-1	14	many	CASIRDSMNTEAFF
TRBV27	.	TRBJ1-5	16	many	CASSLSFDRSNQPQHF
TRBV4-3	TRBD2	TRBJ2-7	16	.	CASSRDSAGAAYEQYF
TRBV9	.	TRBJ2-7	14	.	CASSARERPHEQYF
TRBV7-9	.	TRBJ2-7	14	many	CASSSGLHSYEQYF